The T cell receptor (beta chain) described here comes from a study of cytomegalovirus exposure and HLA in healthy donors. Germline V CDR1 and CDR2: SGHKS, YYEKEE (reference sequence). The CDR3 runs 15 residues. J lost 6 bases, V lost 4 bases, and 10 bases had no gene match. On this clone: The antigen is unknown.

Use of 60 Vbeta and 13 Jbeta primers characterized the PCR. Original handling: Counted up in a later analysis, unique TCR beta chains came to some 80 million, with around 9.9 million shared. This table comes from immunoSEQ multiplex PCR, and its TCRdb copy is limited to in-frame clones, with some not included. That table furnishes V, J and clone size, whereas the DNA furnished D and trimming. The sample records more than 150,000 clones, 75% to 90% being singletons. Study observations and caveats: Overall, some 160 TCR beta chains were annotated as cytomegalovirus-associated.

V usage is TRBV5-5 and J usage is TRBJ2-7; 10 bases line up with TRBD2. The sample was PBMCs. The sequence was collected from a girl aged 10 to 17 in good health and CMV-seropositive. CDR3 DNA: TGTGCCAGCAGCCCTCGGCTAGCGGGAGTCTTCGAGCAGTACTTC. This encodes CASSPRLAGVFEQYF.